This paragraph reports one T cell receptor beta chain. The data belong to a study of OX40 agonist ivuxolimab in advanced cancers. Study overall: Administration of intravenous ivuxolimab to patients occurred every 2 weeks at 0.01 to 10 mg/kg. Of the patients, three showed partial responses, one with hepatocellular carcinoma and two with cutaneous melanoma.

Clones were sequenced by immunoSEQ multiplex PCR, and TCRdb holds only the in-frame ones, with some missing. Of around 80,000 clones in the sample, approximately 90% were seen once. Per germline, CDR1 ENHRY and CDR2 SYGVKD. This CDR3 contains 14 residues. V shed 2 bases, J shed 8 bases, and the junction held 5 bases outside the gene matches. The origin of this receptor is an adult with an advanced solid tumor such as melanoma, head and neck, liver or kidney cancer. The sample here was CD4+ or CD8+ T cells sorted from blood, taken in a trial of the OX40 agonist ivuxolimab. The chain employs TRBV10-3 and TRBJ2-1; 8 bases agree with TRBD1. This CDR3 is CAISEGQGWDEQFF. In DNA, the CDR3 is TGTGCCATCAGTGAGGGACAGGGTTGGGATGAGCAGTTCTTC.